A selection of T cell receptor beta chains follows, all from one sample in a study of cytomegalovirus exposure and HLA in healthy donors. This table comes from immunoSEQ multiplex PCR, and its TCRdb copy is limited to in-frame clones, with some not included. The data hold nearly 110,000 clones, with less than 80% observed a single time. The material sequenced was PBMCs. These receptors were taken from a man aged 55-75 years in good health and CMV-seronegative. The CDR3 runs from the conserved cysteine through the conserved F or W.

CDR3 protein: CASSRTSGGPEQFF; V gene: TRBV7-3
CDR3 protein: CASSLMGGSYNSPLHF; V gene: TRBV28
CDR3 protein: CASSQSRGAGATNEQFF; V gene: TRBV4-1
CDR3 protein: CASSWAGTGSLMNTEAFF; V gene: TRBV19
CDR3 protein: CASLGRDRVSYNEQFF; V gene: TRBV28
CDR3 protein: CASSSRADTPLHF; V gene: TRBV27
CDR3 protein: CASSEGASYGYTF; V gene: TRBV5-1
CDR3 protein: CASSLQPGSSSGNTIYF; V gene: TRBV7-2
CDR3 protein: CAYHRDRAFNYGYTF; V gene: TRBV30
CDR3 protein: CASSFQGAGNTIYF; V gene: TRBV5-1
CDR3 protein: CASSRTGGGNEQFF; V gene: TRBV6-6
CDR3 protein: CASRTVISSTDTQYF; V gene: TRBV6-5
CDR3 protein: CASNRLAGYTDTQYF; V gene: TRBV19
CDR3 protein: CAWKGQGKETQYF; V gene: TRBV30
CDR3 protein: CASSQVWASGNTIYF; V gene: TRBV4-1
CDR3 protein: CASSFERTGNYGYTF; V gene: TRBV7-2
CDR3 protein: CASSLTGGETQYF; V gene: TRBV7-3
CDR3 protein: CASSEQGAGEQYF; V gene: TRBV6-1
CDR3 protein: CASRLAGGTDTQYF; V gene: TRBV7-3
CDR3 protein: CASSGRNYGPGSEQFF; V gene: TRBV2
CDR3 protein: CASSKRQGTDSPLHF; V gene: TRBV5-1
CDR3 protein: CAISGAGPRTQYF; V gene: TRBV10-3
CDR3 protein: CAITGHLGEKLFF; V gene: TRBV10-3
CDR3 protein: CASSLIGRVGTDTDTQYF; V gene: TRBV27
CDR3 protein: CASSLVGQPNTGELFF; V gene: TRBV7-9
CDR3 protein: CASTSTDTQYF; V gene: TRBV6-6
CDR3 protein: CASSLGQGHSGNTIYF; V gene: TRBV7-2
CDR3 protein: CASSPRGGTPYYGYTF; V gene: TRBV7-2
CDR3 protein: CASSLFRGTVYNEQFF; V gene: TRBV5-6
CDR3 protein: CASTGTGRESPLHF; V gene: TRBV2
CDR3 protein: CASSLRGTEAFF; V gene: TRBV5-6
CDR3 protein: CASSPGGGGNEKLFF; V gene: TRBV6-6
CDR3 protein: CASSPQAYEQYF; V gene: TRBV2
CDR3 protein: CASSLGASGGNEQFF; V gene: TRBV5-1
CDR3 protein: CASSLDQGPYGYTF; V gene: TRBV5-1
CDR3 protein: CASSRRGQGATEAFF; V gene: TRBV5-1
CDR3 protein: CASSRSGQGKGEQFF; V gene: TRBV6-5
CDR3 protein: CASSDGTYEQYF; V gene: TRBV7-9
CDR3 protein: CASSPEGQSNTGELFF; V gene: TRBV7-6